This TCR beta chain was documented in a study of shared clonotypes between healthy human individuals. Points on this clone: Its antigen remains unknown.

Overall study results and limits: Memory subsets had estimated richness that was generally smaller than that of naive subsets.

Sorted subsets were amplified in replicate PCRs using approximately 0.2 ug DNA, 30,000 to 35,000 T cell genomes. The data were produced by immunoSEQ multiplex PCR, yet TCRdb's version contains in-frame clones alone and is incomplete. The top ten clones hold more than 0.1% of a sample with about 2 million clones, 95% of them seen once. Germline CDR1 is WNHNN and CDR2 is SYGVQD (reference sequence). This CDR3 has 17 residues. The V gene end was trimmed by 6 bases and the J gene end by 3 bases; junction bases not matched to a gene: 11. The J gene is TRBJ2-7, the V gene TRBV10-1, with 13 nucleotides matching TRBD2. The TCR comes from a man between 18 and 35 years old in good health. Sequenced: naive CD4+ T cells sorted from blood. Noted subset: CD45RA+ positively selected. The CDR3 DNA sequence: TGCGCCAGCAGCGACGGGACTAGCGGGGTTTCAAACTACGAGCAGTACTTC. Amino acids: CASSDGTSGVSNYEQYF.